These 6 T cell receptor beta chains were sequenced from one sample in a study of shared clonotypes between healthy human individuals. Data came from immunoSEQ multiplex PCR; TCRdb stores just in-frame clones and leaves some out. Among 450,000 to 500,000 clones listed, around 80% were seen once. The sample taken for sequencing was PBMCs. These receptors were collected from a woman in her 40s in good health. Some clones in this sample may be carry-over from other donors' samples.

In this sample, this clone turned up a few times. The V call is TRBV28, the J call TRBJ1-1; possibly TRBD1 for D (6 bases). The CDR3 has 17 residues. Germline V CDR1 and CDR2: MDHEN, SYDVKM. Trimming pared 3 bases from V and 1 base from J, leaving 18 bases between. Here the CDR3 reads CASSFGRGVGTNTEAFF. The CDR3 DNA follows: TGTGCCAGCAGTTTTGGCAGGGGTGTCGGGACGAACACTGAAGCTTTCTTT.

This chain links TRBV2 with TRBJ2-7; 11 bases align to TRBD2. V lost 8 bases to trimming and J lost 1 base; unmatched junction nucleotides: 10. This CDR3 spans 16 amino acids. Germline V CDR1 and CDR2: SNHLY, FYNNEI. The DNA of the CDR3 is TGTGCCAGCGTCGCCGGGACTAGCGGCATGTCCTACGAGCAGTACTTC. Its translation is CASVAGTSGMSYEQYF.

The V gene is TRBV7-7, the J gene TRBJ2-2; perhaps TRBD2 as D (5 bases). The CDR3 sequence is 14 residues long. Trimming took 3 bases from V and 0 from J, leaving 5 bases between them. The germline V gene has CDR1 SSHAT and CDR2 FNYEAQ (reference sequence). Written as DNA, the CDR3 is TGTGCCAGCAGCTTCGGGGCGAACACCGGGGAGCTGTTTTTT. As protein: CASSFGANTGELFF. The full variable domain, completed using reference TRBV7-7 and TRBJ2-2, is GAGVSQSPRYKVTKRGQDVTLRCDPISSHATLYWYQQALGQGPEFLTYFNYEAQPDKSGLPSDRFSAERPEGSISTLTIQRTEQRDSAMYRCASSFGANTGELFFGEGSRLTVL.

The V call is TRBV5-1, the J call TRBJ1-3; D is perhaps TRBD1 (6 bases). Germline loops: CDR1 SGHRS, CDR2 YFSETQ. Deletions cut 4 bases from V and 0 bases from J, with 14 bases between. CDR3 size: 16 residues. The CDR3 coding sequence is TGCGCCAGCAGCCCCGGGGGCGGTAACTCTGGAAACACCATATATTTT. It codes for CASSPGGGNSGNTIYF.

This clone was observed a few times. A far more abundant clone sits one base away, making this likely a read error. Other DNA variants within this sample encode the same CDR3. V and J are TRBV29-1 and TRBJ1-1; the D gene is possibly TRBD1 (6 bases). V was clipped by 5 bases and J by 8 bases, with 18 bases between them. Germline V lookup: CDR1 SQVTM, CDR2 ANQGSEA. The CDR3 contains 13 residues. The CDR3 DNA follows: TGCAGCGTTAACGAACAGGGAGTAGGCGAAGCTTTCTTT. Residues: CSVNEQGVGEAFF.

J is TRBJ2-7 and V is TRBV27, with 14 bases matching TRBD2. The CDR3 totals 14 residues. The J segment lost 6 bases and the V segment lost 6 bases, leaving 4 bases of the junction unmatched. Germline CDR1 is MNHEY and CDR2 is SMNVEV (reference sequence). DNA for the CDR3: TGTGCCAGCAGGAGGACTAGCGGGAGGTTCGAGCAGTACTTC. This translates into CASRRTSGRFEQYF.